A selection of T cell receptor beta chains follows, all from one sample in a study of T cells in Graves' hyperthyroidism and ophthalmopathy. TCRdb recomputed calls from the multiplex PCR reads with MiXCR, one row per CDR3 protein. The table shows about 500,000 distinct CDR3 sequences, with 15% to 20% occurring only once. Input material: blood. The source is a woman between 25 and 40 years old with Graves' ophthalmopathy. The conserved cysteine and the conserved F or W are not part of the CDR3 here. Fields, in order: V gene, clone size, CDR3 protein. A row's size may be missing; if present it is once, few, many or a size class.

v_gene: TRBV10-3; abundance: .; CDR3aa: AIRPLQGSNTEAF
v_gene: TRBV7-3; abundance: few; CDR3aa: ASKGSTEAF
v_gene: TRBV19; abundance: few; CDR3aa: ASSSNRGLGTGELF
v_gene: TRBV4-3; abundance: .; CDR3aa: ASSRGQTGLEQF
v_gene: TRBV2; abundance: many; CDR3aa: ASSEQDLLEQY
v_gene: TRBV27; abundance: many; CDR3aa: ASSGRQGDEQF
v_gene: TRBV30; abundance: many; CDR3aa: AWSPRDTFTDTQY
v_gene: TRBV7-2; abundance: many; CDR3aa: ASSPSGRNEQF
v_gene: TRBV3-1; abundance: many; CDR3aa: ASSNLDRDGNIQY
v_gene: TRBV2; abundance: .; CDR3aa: ASRDKETGELF
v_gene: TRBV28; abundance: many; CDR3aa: ASSPQPGAPQRNEQY
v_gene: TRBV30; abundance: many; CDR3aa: AWSQTSSHEQY
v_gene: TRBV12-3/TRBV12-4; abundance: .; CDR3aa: ASSVGRGLDYGHT
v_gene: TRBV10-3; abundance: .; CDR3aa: AISTDGPYEQY
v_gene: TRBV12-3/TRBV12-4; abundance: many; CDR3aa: ASKTINTIY
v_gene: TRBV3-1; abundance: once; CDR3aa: ASSPQGQDLYEQY
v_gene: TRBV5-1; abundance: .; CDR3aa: ASRKTTQETQY
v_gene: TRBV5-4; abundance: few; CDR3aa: ASSFDPGQYYEQY
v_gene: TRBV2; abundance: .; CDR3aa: ASMVSANTGELF
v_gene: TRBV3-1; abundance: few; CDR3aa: ASSGAGTQETQY
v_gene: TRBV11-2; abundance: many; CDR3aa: ASSWTGNTEAF
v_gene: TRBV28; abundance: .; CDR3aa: ASSSISTVRVRSEQY
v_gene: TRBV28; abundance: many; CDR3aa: ASSTPRGNEQF
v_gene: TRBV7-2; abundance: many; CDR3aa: ASSFSTQTYEQY
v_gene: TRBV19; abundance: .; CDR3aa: ASSASRPSTDTQY
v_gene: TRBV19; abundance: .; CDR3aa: ATRLGRVNTEAF
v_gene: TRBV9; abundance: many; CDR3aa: ASSTSGSEQF
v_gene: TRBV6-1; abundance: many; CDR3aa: ASSEPPQTSGSAYTGELF
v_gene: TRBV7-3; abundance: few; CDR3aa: ASSLGLVTGNEQF
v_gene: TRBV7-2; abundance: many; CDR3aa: ASSFTRGDEQF
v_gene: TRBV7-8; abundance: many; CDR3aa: ASSPRDRGRDEQF
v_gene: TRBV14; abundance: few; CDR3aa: ASSRLTEQF
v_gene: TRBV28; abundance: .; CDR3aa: ASSSTGLGYT
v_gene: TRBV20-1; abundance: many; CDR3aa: SARVSGGYEQY
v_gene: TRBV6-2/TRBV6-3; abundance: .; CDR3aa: ASSYSNENIQY
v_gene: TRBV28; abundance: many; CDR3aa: ASSFGDSVAGYEQY
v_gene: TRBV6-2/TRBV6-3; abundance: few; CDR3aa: ASSRDGFSGANVLT
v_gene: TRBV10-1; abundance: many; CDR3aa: ASSERDSALNEQF